The 26 T cell receptor beta chains given below trace back to one sample, sequenced in a study of T cell changes during pregnancy in multiple sclerosis. Method: immunoSEQ multiplex PCR; TCRdb's copy keeps in-frame clones and lacks some. The data hold some 42,000 clones, with about 85% observed a single time. The sequenced sample was CD4+ T cells from peripheral blood mononuclear cells, obtained after pregnancy. These receptors came from a female donor with multiple sclerosis, enrolled in a pregnancy study.

The chain employs TRBV7-2 and TRBJ2-1; 16 nucleotides line up with TRBD2. V was clipped by 0 bases and J by 4 bases; unmatched bases: 3. This CDR3 region has 18 residues. Germline-derived CDR1 and CDR2 are SGHTA and FQGNSA. The CDR3 protein is CASSLAPGLAGGYNEQFF. For the CDR3, the DNA is TGTGCCAGCAGCTTAGCGCCGGGACTAGCGGGGGGGTACAATGAGCAGTTCTTC.

This chain connects TRBV7-3 to TRBJ2-7; D perhaps matches TRBD1 (5 bases). CDR3 length: 13 residues. The V gene's germline CDR1 is SGHTA and CDR2 FQGTGA. The germline V and J ends were trimmed by 1 base and 7 bases, with 11 bases remaining between them. CDR3 protein: CASSLKAGREQYF. The CDR3 DNA is TGTGCCAGCAGCTTAAAGGCAGGGCGGGAGCAGTACTTC. The variable domain in full, completed from reference TRBV7-3 and TRBJ2-7, reads GAGVSQTPSNKVTEKGKYVELRCDPISGHTALYWYRQSLGQGPEFLIYFQGTGAADDSGLPNDRFFAVRPEGSVSTLKIQRTERGDSAVYLCASSLKAGREQYFGPGTRLTVT.

The V and J genes are TRBV4-1 and TRBJ2-1; 12 bases map to TRBD2. The CDR3 extends over 15 amino acids. Looked up from germline, CDR1 is MGHRA and CDR2 is YSYEKL. Trimming removed 4 bases from V and 10 bases from J; junction bases left unmatched: 8. CDR3 in amino acids: CASSRPSGGAREQFF. The CDR3 DNA sequence: TGCGCCAGCAGCCGACCTAGCGGGGGGGCCCGGGAGCAGTTCTTC.

The V call is TRBV7-3, the J call TRBJ2-2; maybe TRBD2 (6 bases). The CDR3 is 14 amino acids. Trimming stripped 4 bases from V and 5 bases from J, with 11 bases between. Germline loops: CDR1 SGHTA, CDR2 FQGTGA. CDR3 residues: CASSSSRGTGELFF. CDR3 DNA: TGTGCCAGCAGCTCTTCCCGGGGGACCGGGGAGCTGTTTTTT.

This clone was recorded a few times. This rearrangement joins TRBV10-3 to TRBJ1-1, with D maybe TRBD1 (5 bases). In germline, CDR1 is ENHRY, CDR2 SYGVKD. V gave up 2 bases and J gave up 1 base, with 23 bases separating them. The CDR3 is made up of 19 amino acids. The DNA for the CDR3 is TGTGCCATCAGTGAGGGGTTCGGGTGGGGCGACCGAGGGAACACTGAAGCTTTCTTT. It yields the protein CAISEGFGWGDRGNTEAFF.

Notes on this clone: One end of the junction fails to match germline, which may point to a read error. This sample includes further DNA sequences coding for the same CDR3. V is TRBV4-1 and J is TRBJ1-1, with a possible D match to TRBD1 (5 bases). The CDR3 covers 13 residues. Germline V gene lookup returns CDR1 MGHRA and CDR2 YSYEKL. The CDR3 spells CASSPLGLTEAFF. CDR3 coding DNA: TGCGCCAGCAGCCCACTGGGGCTCACTGAAGCCTTCTTT.

The V call is TRBV4-3, the J call TRBJ2-7, with a weak D call TRBD1 (6 bases). The germline V and J ends were trimmed by 6 bases and 6 bases, with 18 bases remaining between them. This CDR3 is 14 amino acids long. Germline CDR1 and CDR2: LGHNA and YSLEER. CDR3 in DNA: TGCGCCAGCAGGGACCTAGACAGGCCCGCCGAGCAGTACTTC. Translation: CASRDLDRPAEQYF.

The chain joins TRBV19 to TRBJ1-1; D perhaps matches TRBD1 (5 bases). CDR3 length: 13 residues. Germline V gene data show CDR1 as LNHDA and CDR2 as SQIVND (reference sequence). The ends were cut back, 5 bases at V and 4 bases at J, with 11 bases in the middle. For the CDR3, the DNA is TGTGCCAGTAGTCTGGGGGGTCTCACTGAAGCTTTCTTT. This sequence encodes CASSLGGLTEAFF.

The V gene is TRBV4-3, the J gene TRBJ2-3; 8 bases are shared with TRBD2. The V and J ends lost 0 bases and 2 bases, in that order; junction bases with no gene match: 16. The germline V gene has CDR1 LGHNA and CDR2 YSLEER. CDR3 size: 20 residues. The CDR3 region is CASSQDHRGGSGAYTDTQYF. DNA of the CDR3: TGCGCCAGCAGCCAAGATCATAGGGGCGGTAGCGGGGCCTACACAGATACGCAGTATTTT.

The table lists this clone with a count of one. The V gene is TRBV7-2, the J gene TRBJ1-1; D uncertain. CDR3 length equals 13 residues. V lost 1 base, J lost 10 bases, and 13 bases lay in between. CDR1 SGHTA and CDR2 FQGNSA come from the germline V gene. CDR3 loop: CASSLGHLMAAFF. CDR3 nucleotides: TGTGCCAGCAGCTTAGGACACCTGATGGCAGCTTTCTTT.

The J gene is TRBJ2-7, the V gene TRBV30; D is possibly TRBD2 (5 bases). CDR1 is GTSNPN and CDR2 is SVGIG in the germline V gene (reference sequence). V dropped 5 bases and J dropped 2 bases, with 13 bases sitting between them. This CDR3 has 13 amino acids. CDR3 bases: TGTGCCTGGGGGAAGGCGGGTCCCTACGAGCAGTACTTC. Residues: CAWGKAGPYEQYF.

This chain joins TRBV6-1 and TRBJ2-2; 8 bases are a match to TRBD2. V was clipped by 7 bases and J by 8 bases; unmatched bases: 9. Germline loops: CDR1 MNHNS, CDR2 SASEGT. This CDR3 spans 14 amino acids. CDR3 residues: CASTQRGGEGELFF. As DNA, the CDR3 is TGTGCCAGCACCCAACGGGGGGGGGAGGGGGAGCTGTTTTTT.

V usage is TRBV6-5 and J usage is TRBJ2-5; D perhaps matches TRBD1 (6 bases). Germline CDR1 and CDR2: MNHEY and SVGAGI. Trimming removed 7 bases at V and 1 base at J, with 13 bases between. The CDR3 spans 14 residues. This chain's CDR3 is CASNNGQPQETQYF. In DNA form, the CDR3 reads TGTGCCAGCAACAACGGACAGCCCCAAGAGACCCAGTACTTC.

V gene TRBV19 combines with J gene TRBJ2-7; 9 bases map to TRBD2. J gave up 1 base and V 1 base, and 2 bases lay outside the gene matches. The germline CDR1 and CDR2 sequences are LNHDA and SQIVND (reference sequence). The CDR3 is 15 residues long. The CDR3 region is CASSIVAGVSYEQYF. Written as DNA, the CDR3 is TGTGCCAGTAGTATAGTAGCGGGGGTATCCTACGAGCAGTACTTC.

Written as DNA, the CDR3 is TGTGCCAGCAGCCGCGGAGGACAGGGGAGTTTCGACACCCTCCACTTT. Residues: CASSRGGQGSFDTLHF. V is TRBV5-4 and J is TRBJ1-6; TRBD1 agrees at 9 bases. Trimming cost V 4 bases and J 14 bases; bases outside gene matches: 16. The CDR3 has 16 amino acids. CDR1 is SGHNT, CDR2 YYREEE, per germline (reference sequence).

In this sample, this clone turned up once. The chain has TRBV2 and TRBJ1-1; unclear D gene. The CDR3 is 11 residues long. The germline CDR1 and CDR2 sequences are SNHLY and FYNNEI. The V and J ends lost 8 bases and 3 bases respectively, with 7 bases between them. The CDR3 spells CASRTDTEAFF. The CDR3 nucleotides are TGTGCCAGCCGTACGGACACTGAAGCTTTCTTT.

The genes are TRBV2 and TRBJ2-5; no firm D call. Between the trimmed V and J ends, which lost 5 bases and 4 bases, there was a span of 2 bases. This CDR3 region has 10 residues. CDR1 and CDR2 from the germline V gene are SNHLY and FYNNEI. The CDR3 here is CASSRETQYF. CDR3 DNA sequence: TGTGCCAGCAGTCGAGAGACCCAGTACTTC.

The gene calls are TRBV4-3 and TRBJ2-3, with TRBD1 matching over 8 bases. Germline loops: CDR1 LGHNA, CDR2 YSLEER. The CDR3 is 17 residues long. V was clipped by 0 bases and J by 5 bases; unmatched bases: 10. For the CDR3, the DNA is TGCGCCAGCAGCCAAGATTATTGGGGACAGGATGAAGATACGCAGTATTTT. Encoded protein: CASSQDYWGQDEDTQYF.

The chain uses TRBV7-2 and TRBJ2-3; D perhaps matches TRBD1 (6 bases). Trimming cost V 0 bases and J 4 bases, with 14 bases left between them. Per the germline V gene, CDR1 is SGHTA and CDR2 is FQGNSA. CDR3 length: 16 residues. CDR3 loop: CASSLAPRGRSDTQYF. The CDR3 bases are TGTGCCAGCAGCTTAGCCCCCAGGGGACGTTCAGATACGCAGTATTTT.

The chain links TRBV7-9 to TRBJ2-3; D is perhaps TRBD2 (5 bases). This CDR3 has 15 residues. With 5 bases removed from V and 4 bases from J, the gap between germline ends came to 16 bases. From germline, CDR1 is SEHNR and CDR2 FQNEAQ (reference sequence). The chain's CDR3 is CASSPRGLRADTQYF. CDR3 nucleotides: TGTGCCAGCAGCCCCCGAGGACTGAGGGCAGATACGCAGTATTTT.

The chain recombines TRBV7-2 with TRBJ1-4; no reliable D call. Germline V gives CDR1 SGHTA, CDR2 FQGNSA. CDR3 length: 13 residues. The V end was cut by 0 bases, the J end by 8 bases, with 7 bases between. The CDR3 DNA follows: TGTGCCAGCAGCTTAGCGGTGGAGGAAAAACTGTTTTTT. This gives the protein CASSLAVEEKLFF.

This clone has a handful of counts. The chain is built from TRBV30 and TRBJ1-4; 7 bases match TRBD1. The CDR3 is 15 amino acids. Germline V gives CDR1 GTSNPN, CDR2 SVGIG (reference sequence). The V gene end was trimmed by 1 base and the J gene end by 5 bases; junction bases not matched to a gene: 7. CDR3 loop: CAWSGRQGQNEKLFF. In DNA form, the CDR3 reads TGTGCCTGGAGTGGTCGACAGGGACAAAATGAAAAACTGTTTTTT.

The gene calls are TRBV18 and TRBJ2-2; the D gene is possibly TRBD2 (6 bases). The CDR3 has 15 amino acids. The germline gives CDR1 KGHSH, CDR2 LQKENI. Trimming took 2 bases from V and 4 from J, leaving 11 bases between them. CDR3 in DNA: TGTGCCAGCTCACCAAGGGTGGAGGGCACCGGGGAGCTGTTTTTT. Encoded protein: CASSPRVEGTGELFF.

This chain connects TRBV7-9 to TRBJ1-2; unclear D gene. Trimming took off 2 bases at V and 4 bases at J, with 11 bases between the two ends. Looked up from germline, CDR1 is SEHNR and CDR2 is FQNEAQ (reference sequence). The CDR3 consists of 14 residues. The CDR3 region has the DNA TGTGCCAGCAGCTTACATGAGGGCGGCTATGGCTACACCTTC. It is translated as CASSLHEGGYGYTF. The full variable domain, in which reference TRBV7-9 and TRBJ1-2 provide the parts outside the CDR3, is DTGVSQNPRHKITKRGQNVTFRCDPISEHNRLYWYRQTLGQGPEFLTYFQNEAQLEKSRLLSDRFSAERPKGSFSTLEIQRTEQGDSAMYLCASSLHEGGYGYTFGSGTRLTVV.

The J gene is TRBJ2-2, the V gene TRBV10-1; 7 bases map to TRBD2. V gave up 3 bases and J gave up 4 bases; unmatched junction bases: 8. The CDR3 runs 16 residues. Per the germline V gene, CDR1 is WNHNN and CDR2 is SYGVQD (reference sequence). The CDR3 reads CASSDPGSGGTGELFF. The CDR3 DNA reads TGCGCCAGCAGTGACCCTGGGTCGGGGGGCACCGGGGAGCTGTTTTTT.

This clone was counted between two and nine times. The J gene is TRBJ1-6, the V gene TRBV7-3, with D possibly being TRBD1 (5 bases). V shed 2 bases and J shed 9 bases, with 8 bases lying between them. The germline V gene encodes CDR1 SGHTA and CDR2 FQGTGA. This CDR3 has 13 residues. CDR3 nucleotides: TGTGCCAGCAGCTTAGGGGGGAGTTCACCCCTCCACTTT. This translates into CASSLGGSSPLHF.